Presented here are 12 T cell receptor beta chains from one specimen sequenced in a study of Graves' ophthalmopathy and Graves' hyperthyroidism. The sequenced template was RNA, covering the TCR beta CDR3 region. The first-round RT-PCR employed HTBI primers together with the Qiagen OneStep RT-PCR kit. A multiplex PCR was then performed as the second round. TCRdb analysed the multiplex PCR reads with MiXCR anew, one entry per CDR3 protein. The profile shows about 700,000 distinct CDR3 sequences, 35% to 45% of them singletons. Sequencing was done on a sample of peripheral blood. These receptors originate from an adult man with Graves' ophthalmopathy.

The chain carries TRBV20-1 and TRBJ2-2; D is perhaps TRBD1 (8 bases). This CDR3 is 15 amino acids long. V was pared by 1 base and J by 3 bases, with 12 bases between. Per the germline V gene, CDR1 is DFQATT and CDR2 is SNEGSKA (reference sequence). CDR3 DNA: TGCAGTGCTAGAGGGACAGGGAGGGACACCGGGGAGCTGTTTTTT. Translation: CSARGTGRDTGELFF.

This rearrangement joins TRBV7-9 to TRBJ2-7; 7 positions agree with TRBD1. V was pared by 5 bases and J by 0 bases, with 4 bases of the junction left unmatched. Germline V gives CDR1 SEHNR, CDR2 FQNEAQ (reference sequence). The CDR3 totals 14 residues. DNA of the CDR3: TGTGCCAGCAGCCACGACAGGGTCTCCTACGAGCAGTACTTC. This sequence encodes CASSHDRVSYEQYF.

As for this clonotype: Since the CDR3 does not end with the conserved phenylalanine or tryptophan, this likely comes from a read error. The rearrangement links TRBV2 to TRBJ2-7, with D possibly being TRBD2 (5 bases). Germline V gene sequence: CDR1 SNHLY, CDR2 FYNNEI. The ends were cut back, 6 bases at V and 4 bases at J, with 10 bases in the middle. This CDR3 spans 12 amino acids. As DNA, the CDR3 is TGTGCCAGCAGCTCCCCGGGATACGAGCAGTACCTC. This translates into CASSSPGYEQYL.

This chain uses TRBV12-3 or TRBV12-4 with TRBJ2-7; maybe TRBD1 (5 bases). V lost 6 bases and J 2 bases, leaving 14 bases between the germline ends. The CDR3 loop spans 14 amino acids. CDR3 DNA sequence: TGTGCCAGCAGCACCGGGCAGGGCCCCTACGAGCAGTACTTC. This encodes CASSTGQGPYEQYF.

The genes are TRBV6-6 and TRBJ1-2; D gene uncertain. The germline gives CDR1 MNHNY, CDR2 SVGAGI (reference sequence). Between the trimmed V and J ends, which lost 5 bases and 12 bases, there was a span of 16 bases. The CDR3 has 12 amino acids. CDR3 nucleotide sequence: TGTGCCAGCAGTCCGACAAGGGAAGGAAACACCTTC. It translates to CASSPTREGNTF.

This clonotype was found many times. The genes are TRBV7-2 and TRBJ1-4; the D is unclear. Germline V gene lookup returns CDR1 SGHTA and CDR2 FQGNSA. The CDR3 contains 15 residues. Deletions cut 0 bases from V and 0 bases from J, with 5 bases between. CDR3 nucleotides: TGTGCCAGCAGCTTAGCCCATGCAACTAATGAAAAACTGTTTTTT. It is translated as CASSLAHATNEKLFF. The whole variable domain, remainder taken from reference TRBV7-2 and TRBJ1-4, is GAGVSQSPSNKVTEKGKDVELRCDPISGHTALYWYRQSLGQGLEFLIYFQGNSAPDKSGLPSDRFSAERTGGSVSTLTIQRTQQEDSAVYLCASSLAHATNEKLFFGSGTQLSVL.

CDR3 loop: CATGTGMETQYF. The CDR3 DNA reads TGTGCCACCGGGACAGGGATGGAGACCCAGTACTTC. The rearrangement links TRBV10-3 to TRBJ2-5; 9 bases line up with TRBD1. J was trimmed by 5 bases and V by 10 bases; bases with no gene match: 5. The CDR3 loop spans 12 amino acids. Germline CDR1 is ENHRY and CDR2 is SYGVKD.

Points on this clonotype: The junction departs from germline at one end; a sequencing error may be responsible. This chain uses TRBV7-2 with TRBJ1-2; D ambiguous. Germline CDR1 is SGHTA and CDR2 is FQGNSA. This CDR3 is 17 amino acids long. CDR3 sequence (DNA): TGCGCCAGCAGCCAAGGCGGCTCCCCGCGGATGAACTATGGCTACACCTTC. Protein product: CASSQGGSPRMNYGYTF.

V usage is TRBV13 and J usage is TRBJ1-6, with unresolved D. The CDR3 is 12 amino acids. Per the germline V gene, CDR1 is PRHDT and CDR2 is FYEKMQ (reference sequence). V lost 5 bases, J lost 15 bases, and 14 bases lay in between. DNA of the CDR3: TGTGCCAGCAGCCTAGCGGGAGGGCACCTCCACTTT. It codes for CASSLAGGHLHF.

This clonotype was counted a few times. The chain carries TRBV3-1 and TRBJ2-7; D is undetermined. Germline V lookup: CDR1 LGHDT, CDR2 YNNKEL (reference sequence). The V end was cut by 4 bases, the J end by 9 bases, with 22 bases between. This CDR3 spans 15 amino acids. CDR3 bases: TGTGCCAGCAGCCCAGACCTCCTCGCCGCGGCGGTGCAGTACTTC. This gives the protein CASSPDLLAAAVQYF.

There are many counts of this clonotype. The chain couples TRBV7-9 to TRBJ1-2; 9 bases line up with TRBD1. V trimming: 5 bases; J trimming: 4 bases; junction bases outside the gene matches: 8. This CDR3 has 15 amino acids. Germline V gives CDR1 SEHNR, CDR2 FQNEAQ (reference sequence). The CDR3 bases are TGTGCCAGCAGCCCGGGGGGACAGGGTACCTATGGCTACACCTTC. This translates into CASSPGGQGTYGYTF.

This clonotype was recorded once. The V and J genes are TRBV29-1 and TRBJ2-7, with D possibly matching TRBD1 (5 bases). V shed 8 bases and J shed 4 bases, with 15 bases lying between them. Germline CDR1 is SQVTM and CDR2 is ANQGSEA. The CDR3 is 12 residues long. CDR3: CSSDTRDYEQYF. In DNA form, the CDR3 reads TGCAGCAGTGATACCAGGGATTACGAGCAGTACTTC.